Described below is a single TCR beta chain sequence and its context. Some clones are missing from TCRdb's copy, which holds only in-frame ones; the method was immunoSEQ multiplex PCR. In the table there are approximately 21,000 clones, just under 85% of which are singletons. These data belong to a study of T cell changes during pregnancy in multiple sclerosis. Germline lookup yields CDR1 MNHEY and CDR2 SVGAGI. CDR3 size: 13 residues. V was cut by 5 bases and J by 7 bases, with 12 bases left in between. The source material was CD8+ T cells from peripheral blood mononuclear cells, sampled in the first trimester of pregnancy. This TCR came from a female donor in good health, enrolled as a control in a pregnancy study. The V gene is TRBV6-5, the J gene TRBJ2-1, with D perhaps matching TRBD2 (5 bases). The CDR3 loop is CASSAGFENEQFF. The CDR3 nucleotides read TGTGCCAGCAGTGCGGGTTTTGAGAATGAGCAGTTCTTC.